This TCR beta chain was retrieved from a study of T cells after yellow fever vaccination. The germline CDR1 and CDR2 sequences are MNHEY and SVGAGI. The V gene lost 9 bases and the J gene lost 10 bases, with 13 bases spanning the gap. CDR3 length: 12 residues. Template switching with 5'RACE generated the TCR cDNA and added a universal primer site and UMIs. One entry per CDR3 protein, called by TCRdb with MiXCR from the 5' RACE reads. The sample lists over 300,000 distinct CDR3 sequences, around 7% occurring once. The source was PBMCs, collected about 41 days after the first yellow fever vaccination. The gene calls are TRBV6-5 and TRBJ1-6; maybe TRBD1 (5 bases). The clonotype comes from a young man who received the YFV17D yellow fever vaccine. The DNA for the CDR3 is TGTGCCAGTGGGTTCGGGGCATCACCCCTCCACTTT. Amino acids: CASGFGASPLHF.